The sequence of this TCR beta chain was determined in a study of identical twins. Study outcomes and limitations: Cross-sectional statistical analysis, not tracking of the same donors, underpinned the conclusions. Abundant beta clonotypes from cord blood bore fewer insertions; memory repertoires lacked this pattern.

Trimming took off 3 bases at V and 2 bases at J, with 9 bases between the two ends. The length of the CDR3 is 14 residues. Germline V lookup: CDR1 MGHDK, CDR2 SYGVNS. The sample holds many counts of this clonotype. Antigen: not known. Using its own MiXCR run on the 5' RACE reads, TCRdb lists one record per CDR3 protein. The table records hundreds of thousands of distinct CDR3 sequences, 21% of them present only once. The same data also went into a second study, on T cells expressing NK-cell markers. As reported in that work: The CD3+CD56-NKG2C+ fraction of a handful of donors was likewise dominated by these clonotypes.

Sequenced input: PBMCs. This clonotype was obtained from a woman under 30 in good health. The gene calls are TRBV25-1 and TRBJ2-3; D perhaps matches TRBD1 (6 bases). The CDR3, as DNA: TGTGCCAGCAGTGACCTGGGGGCCACAGATACGCAGTATTTT. Encoded protein: CASSDLGATDTQYF. The variable domain in full, completed from reference TRBV25-1 and TRBJ2-3, reads EADIYQTPRYLVIGTGKKITLECSQTMGHDKMYWYQQDPGMELHLIHYSYGVNSTEKGDLSSESTVSRIRTEHFPLTLESARPSHTSQYLCASSDLGATDTQYFGPGTRLTVL.